These T cell receptor beta chains were read from a single sample in a study of OX40 agonist ivuxolimab in advanced cancers. Clones were read by immunoSEQ multiplex PCR, and TCRdb kept only the in-frame ones, dropping some. The repertoire holds 50,000 to 70,000 clones, with 80% to 85% as singletons. The source was CD4+ or CD8+ T cells sorted from blood, collected in a trial of the OX40 agonist ivuxolimab. All receptors come from an adult with an advanced solid tumor such as melanoma, head and neck, liver or kidney cancer. CDR3s include the opening cysteine and the closing phenylalanine or tryptophan. Each record gives: clone size, J gene, D gene, V gene, CDR3 DNA, CDR3 protein. The D gene is left open where the match is weak. Rows give clone size only sometimes, using once, few, many, or a class for an expanded clone.

-,TRBJ1-2,-,TRBV7-9,TGTGCCAGCTGTAGAGACGGCTATGGCTACACCTTC,CASCRDGYGYTF
-,TRBJ2-7,-,TRBV11-1,TGTGCCAGCAGCTTAGCGGGTAACAGCCCCTACGAGCAGTACTTC,CASSLAGNSPYEQYF
-,TRBJ2-7,TRBD1,TRBV27,TGTGCCAGCAGGAGACAGGGGGTCGACGAGCAGTACTTC,CASRRQGVDEQYF
-,TRBJ2-7,-,TRBV6-1,TGTGCCAGCAGTGACAGGACCCCCCTCTACGAGCAGTACTTC,CASSDRTPLYEQYF
-,TRBJ2-2,-,TRBV7-3,TGTGCCAGCAGCTTAGGGTCAGCCACCGGGGAGCTGTTTTTT,CASSLGSATGELFF
-,TRBJ1-1,-,TRBV19,TGTGCCAGTAGTATAACCAAGGATAGGTCTGAAGCTTTCTTT,CASSITKDRSEAFF
few,TRBJ2-7,TRBD2,TRBV10-2,TGCGCCAGCAGTGGTAGCGGGGACGCCTACGAGCAGTACTTC,CASSGSGDAYEQYF
-,TRBJ2-3,-,TRBV28,TGTGCCAGCAACCCTGGGACCACAGATACGCAGTATTTT,CASNPGTTDTQYF
-,TRBJ2-3,TRBD1,TRBV6-5,TGTGCCAGCACCAGGGGGAATACGCAGTATTTT,CASTRGNTQYF
-,TRBJ2-5,-,TRBV7-2,TGTGCCAGCAGCTTAGGTGGGGGAGGCCAAGAGACCCAGTACTTC,CASSLGGGGQETQYF
few,TRBJ2-2,-,TRBV6-5,TGTGCCAGCAGTTCTGTGGGACGGGAGAACACCGGGGAGCTGTTTTTT,CASSSVGRENTGELFF
-,TRBJ2-7,TRBD1,TRBV2,TGTGCCAGCAGTGAAAGGACAGGGATGCCCTACGAGCAGTACTTC,CASSERTGMPYEQYF
-,TRBJ2-2,-,TRBV30,TGTGCCTGGAGTGGTCGAGGGGAGCTGTTTTTT,CAWSGRGELFF
-,TRBJ2-1,-,TRBV2,TGTGCCAGCAGTGAAGATCAGCGGCCAAACTACAATGAGCAGTTCTTC,CASSEDQRPNYNEQFF
-,TRBJ1-6,-,TRBV2,TGTGCCAGCAGTCCCTACATTCAGGGATCACCCCTCCACTTT,CASSPYIQGSPLHF
-,TRBJ2-3,TRBD2,TRBV2,TGTGCCAGTCGGGGACTAGCGGGGTGGGCAGATACGCAGTATTTT,CASRGLAGWADTQYF
-,TRBJ1-5,-,TRBV10-2,TGCGCCAGCAGTGAGTCGACGGTACGGGGTCAGAATCAGCCCCAGCATTTT,CASSESTVRGQNQPQHF
-,TRBJ1-5,-,TRBV2,TGTGCCAGCAGAGACTTGGGGATTGGCAATCAGCCCCAGCATTTT,CASRDLGIGNQPQHF
-,TRBJ1-5,-,TRBV19,TGTGCCAGTAGTGACACGGGATATAGCAATCAGCCCCAGCATTTT,CASSDTGYSNQPQHF
-,TRBJ2-5,-,TRBV5-1,TGCGCCAGCAGCTTGGGTTGGGAAGGGCAAGAGACCCAGTACTTC,CASSLGWEGQETQYF
-,TRBJ2-3,TRBD2,TRBV28,TGTGCCAGCAGTGAACTAGCGGGAGTCCTCACAGATACGCAGTATTTT,CASSELAGVLTDTQYF
-,TRBJ1-4,TRBD1,TRBV5-1,TGCGCCAGCAGTTTCGGGACAGGGCTAGGAACTAATGAAAAACTGTTTTTT,CASSFGTGLGTNEKLFF
-,TRBJ1-2,-,TRBV6-6,TGTGCCAGCAGGTTAGACAGGAACTCTAACTATGGCTACACCTTC,CASRLDRNSNYGYTF
-,TRBJ2-1,TRBD2,TRBV28,TGTGCCAGCAGTTTAATTACTAGCGGGAGTCGAGCCTCCAGTGAGCAGTTCTTC,CASSLITSGSRASSEQFF
-,TRBJ2-7,TRBD1,TRBV5-6,TGTGCCAGCAGCTTGGCTAGGACAGGGAGCTCCTACGAGCAGTACTTC,CASSLARTGSSYEQYF
-,TRBJ2-7,TRBD2,TRBV2,TGTGCCAGCAGTGAATTAGCGGGAGGGACCTACGAGCAGTACTTC,CASSELAGGTYEQYF
-,TRBJ1-5,-,TRBV7-9,TGTGCCAGCAGCTTAGGTTCAGGGTATGAGCCCCAGCATTTT,CASSLGSGYEPQHF
-,TRBJ1-6,TRBD1,TRBV19,TGTGCCAGTAGCGACCAGACAGGGAGCTCCTATAATTCACCCCTCCACTTT,CASSDQTGSSYNSPLHF
few,TRBJ2-7,-,TRBV7-2,TGTGCCAGCATGGGCTCTCGGGCGGGGAATTACGAGCAGTACTTC,CASMGSRAGNYEQYF
-,TRBJ2-1,-,TRBV7-6,TGTGCCAGCAGCTCCAAACCCCTCAATGAGCAGTTCTTC,CASSSKPLNEQFF
-,TRBJ2-7,-,TRBV7-2,TGTGCCAGCAGCTTAGAGGCGGGGTACTACGAGCAGTACTTC,CASSLEAGYYEQYF
-,TRBJ2-7,TRBD2,TRBV19,TGTGCCAGTAGTCTATCCACCGGGACTACCTCCTACGAGCAGTACTTC,CASSLSTGTTSYEQYF
-,TRBJ2-7,TRBD2,TRBV7-9,TGTGCCAGCAGCCCCACCCGACTAGCGGGAGTTATCGAGCAGTACTTC,CASSPTRLAGVIEQYF
-,TRBJ2-6,-,TRBV2,TGTGCCAGCAGGGAGTTCAGCTCTGGGGCCAACGTCCTGACTTTC,CASREFSSGANVLTF
-,TRBJ2-5,TRBD2,TRBV19,TGTGCCAGTAGTAGAGCCGGGACTAGCGGGGGGGCCAGGGAGACCCAGTACTTC,CASSRAGTSGGARETQYF
-,TRBJ2-5,-,TRBV9,TGTGCCAGCAGCGTTACGGGACTCCAAACGGAGACCCAGTACTTC,CASSVTGLQTETQYF
few,TRBJ2-1,-,TRBV19,TGTGCCAGTAGCCTTACCCCCGTAGTTGGTGAGCAGTTCTTC,CASSLTPVVGEQFF
few,TRBJ2-6,-,TRBV5-4,TGTGCCAGCAGCTTGTGGGGGATCTCTGGGGCCAACGTCCTGACTTTC,CASSLWGISGANVLTF
-,TRBJ2-2,-,TRBV5-1,TGCGCCAGCCGCCGACAGGGAGGGACCGGGGAGCTGTTTTTT,CASRRQGGTGELFF
-,TRBJ2-7,TRBD1,TRBV19,TGTGCCAGTAAACGGACAGGGGCTTACGAGCAGTACTTC,CASKRTGAYEQYF
-,TRBJ1-5,-,TRBV11-2,TGTGCCAGCAGCTCCGGGAGGGACGGCAATCAGCCCCAGCATTTT,CASSSGRDGNQPQHF
-,TRBJ2-1,TRBD2,TRBV5-1,TGCGCCAGCGAACAGCCGGGGGGGCCCAATGAGCAGTTCTTC,CASEQPGGPNEQFF
-,TRBJ2-7,-,TRBV5-5,TGTGCCAGCAGCCCCACAGTGGCAGACTTCTCCTACGAGCAGTACTTC,CASSPTVADFSYEQYF
-,TRBJ1-2,-,TRBV15,TGTGCCACCAGCAGAGATCGGGGGGTCGGTGGCTACACCTTC,CATSRDRGVGGYTF
once,TRBJ1-6,TRBD1,TRBV28,TGTGCCAGCAGCTTTCAGGGGACAGCTAAAATAGTCGACCTCCACTTT,CASSFQGTAKIVDLHF
-,TRBJ1-4,TRBD1,TRBV7-9,TGTGCCAGCAGCCCGGGACAGTTTAATGAAAAACTGTTTTTT,CASSPGQFNEKLFF
-,TRBJ2-2,-,TRBV6-1,TGTGCCAGCACGGGACGATTGAACACCGGGGAGCTGTTTTTT,CASTGRLNTGELFF
-,TRBJ1-2,-,TRBV6-5,TGTGCCAGCAGGTCCCCGACTCGAAACTATGGCTACACCTTC,CASRSPTRNYGYTF